A selection of T cell receptor beta chains follows, all from one sample in a study of blood T cell repertoires in COVID-19. The table came from immunoSEQ multiplex PCR; TCRdb's copy has only in-frame clones and leaves some out. The table records under 150,000 clones, 60% to 80% of them present only once. Input material: peripheral blood. The source of these receptors is a woman between 50 and 59 years old with active or convalescent COVID-19. Both conserved end residues are trimmed from each CDR3.

CDR3aa	v_gene	j_gene
AWSGQREAF	TRBV30	TRBJ1-1
ASSSSGRETQY	TRBV5-5	TRBJ2-5
ASSSGRYGYT	TRBV27	TRBJ1-2
ASSYSPQGVADTQY	TRBV6-6	TRBJ2-3
ASSQDYNQPQH	TRBV4-2	TRBJ1-5
ASSARQGYEQF	TRBV11-3	TRBJ2-1
ASSYSSYEQY	TRBV2	TRBJ2-7
ASSSSGTGLNGYT	TRBV6-2/TRBV6-3	TRBJ1-2
ASSTSTDTEAF	TRBV9	TRBJ1-1
ASSQQQGGGGETQY	TRBV5-4	TRBJ2-5
ASSGGTGYTEAF	TRBV5-5	TRBJ1-1
ASTRTGRNTEAF	TRBV5-6	TRBJ1-1
ASTIDRGQYTIY	TRBV6-5	TRBJ1-3
AWIVKGGAGNTIY	TRBV30	TRBJ1-3
ASSLAGTGLNTEAF	TRBV5-1	TRBJ1-1
SVGGQMNTEAF	TRBV29-1	TRBJ1-1
AWKAGWSGSGANVLT	TRBV30	TRBJ2-6
ASSLMGLEAYEQY	TRBV11-2	TRBJ2-7
ASKEGGGTYNEQF	TRBV27	TRBJ2-1
ASSLGLAGAQY	TRBV5-1	TRBJ2-4
ASILGEETDTQY	TRBV7-9	TRBJ2-3
ASTLGTFMNTEAF	TRBV13	TRBJ1-1
ASSSPGQGNTGELF	TRBV5-6	TRBJ2-2
ASSLDLGGGYEQY	TRBV7-8	TRBJ2-7
ASSDRGDEQY	TRBV6-4	TRBJ2-7
ASSPMTASPNQPQH	TRBV28	TRBJ1-5
ASSLGPGRMYNSPLH	TRBV7-2	TRBJ1-6
ASSLDSSHNEQF	TRBV7-2	TRBJ2-1
ASRLKGVNYGYT	TRBV3-1/TRBV3-2	TRBJ1-2
ASSIASVQETQY	TRBV19	TRBJ2-5
ASSYSMTGSTDTQY	TRBV6-6	TRBJ2-3
ASSLDRGSNQPQH	TRBV7-2	TRBJ1-5
ASSLRGWGYGYT	TRBV28	TRBJ1-2
ASRGNPYEQY	TRBV19	TRBJ2-7
AISEPGGPQTQY	TRBV10-3	TRBJ2-5
ASSSEGTGEQY	TRBV5-1	TRBJ2-7
ASSYAGNTEAF	TRBV6-5	TRBJ1-1
ASSVDRATNYGYT	TRBV5-5	TRBJ1-2
ASSHPGTGAQAF	TRBV3-1/TRBV3-2	TRBJ1-1
ASSEARTDTQY	TRBV6-1	TRBJ2-3
ASSQEGGMHYGYT	TRBV4-2	TRBJ1-2
ASSEGNRGNYGYT	TRBV6-4	TRBJ1-2
ASSQLGGVAGNTIY	TRBV3-1/TRBV3-2	TRBJ1-3
ASSPLIGQSNQPQH	TRBV6-2/TRBV6-3	TRBJ1-5
ASSEAVRVSSYNEQF	TRBV6-1	TRBJ2-1
ASSQKREGRYEQY	TRBV3-1/TRBV3-2	TRBJ2-7
ASSPRQGFDEQF	TRBV7-3	TRBJ2-1
ASTSSGGYGETQY	TRBV6-5	TRBJ2-5
ASSLVPRVNTEAF	TRBV5-5	TRBJ1-1